The 2 T cell receptor beta chains below come from one sample, sequenced in a study of cytomegalovirus exposure and HLA in healthy donors. PCR employed 60 Vbeta and 13 Jbeta primers. The table came from immunoSEQ multiplex PCR; TCRdb's copy has only in-frame clones and leaves some out. The data contain about 83,000 clones, over 70% of them seen just once; the ten biggest clones take up under 8.5%. The sample consisted of PBMCs. The receptors originated from a man in his 60s in good health and CMV-seronegative.

This clone appeared a single time. The rearrangement uses TRBV6-5 and TRBJ2-3; D call uncertain. CDR1 is MNHEY and CDR2 is SVGAGI in the germline V gene. CDR3 size: 12 residues. Trimming took off 10 bases at V and 2 bases at J, with 10 bases between the two ends. The CDR3 sequence: CATRGSTDTQYF. CDR3 nucleotides: TGTGCCACGAGAGGTTCCACAGATACGCAGTATTTT.

This clone was found once. The chain is built from TRBV7-2 and TRBJ1-1; TRBD1 is a possible D gene (5 bases). The CDR3 consists of 13 residues. The germline V gene encodes CDR1 SGHTA and CDR2 FQGNSA. Trimming left V 5 bases short and J 1 base short, with 8 bases between. The CDR3 sequence: CASSGQGNTEAFF. CDR3 DNA sequence: TGTGCCAGCAGCGGCCAGGGGAACACTGAAGCTTTCTTT. Full variable domain (outside the CDR3, taken from reference TRBV7-2 and TRBJ1-1): GAGVSQSPSNKVTEKGKDVELRCDPISGHTALYWYRQSLGQGLEFLIYFQGNSAPDKSGLPSDRFSAERTGGSVSTLTIQRTQQEDSAVYLCASSGQGNTEAFFGQGTRLTVV.